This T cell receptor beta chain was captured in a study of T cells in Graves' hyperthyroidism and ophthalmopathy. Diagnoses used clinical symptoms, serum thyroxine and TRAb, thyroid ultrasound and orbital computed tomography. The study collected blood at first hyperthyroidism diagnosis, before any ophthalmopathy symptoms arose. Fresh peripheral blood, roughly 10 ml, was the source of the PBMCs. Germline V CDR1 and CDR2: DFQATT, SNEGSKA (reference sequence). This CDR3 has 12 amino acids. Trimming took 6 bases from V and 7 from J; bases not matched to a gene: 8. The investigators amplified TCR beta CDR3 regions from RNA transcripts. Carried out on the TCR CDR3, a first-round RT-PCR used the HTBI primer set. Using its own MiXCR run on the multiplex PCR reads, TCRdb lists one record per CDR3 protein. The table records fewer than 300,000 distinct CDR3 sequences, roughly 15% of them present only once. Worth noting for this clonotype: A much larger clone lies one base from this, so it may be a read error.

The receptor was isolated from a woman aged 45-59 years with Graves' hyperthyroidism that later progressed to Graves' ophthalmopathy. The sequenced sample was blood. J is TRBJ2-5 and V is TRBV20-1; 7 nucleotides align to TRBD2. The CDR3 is CSAGGRGGTQYF. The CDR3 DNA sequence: TGCAGTGCCGGTGGGAGGGGAGGGACCCAGTACTTC.